The next 2 T cell receptor beta chains were all read from a single sample in a study of blood T cells in healthy people across ages. With a J-beta primer mix and a sample-barcoded 5' primer, a second PCR ran roughly 6 to 12 cycles. TCRdb passed the 5' RACE reads through MiXCR, listing each CDR3 protein once. The sample contains fewer than 900,000 distinct CDR3 sequences, roughly 47% of which appear only once. The specimen sequenced was blood. The receptor source for this set is a woman aged 60-75 years in good health.

The gene calls are TRBV18 and TRBJ2-3, with D possibly being TRBD1 or TRBD2 (5 bases each). Trimming left V 3 bases short and J 2 bases short, with 15 bases between. From germline, CDR1 is KGHSH and CDR2 LQKENI. There are 16 residues in the CDR3. The CDR3 reads CASSPPGGVVTDTQYF. CDR3 nucleotide sequence: TGTGCCAGCTCACCCCCTGGGGGAGTTGTCACAGATACGCAGTATTTT.

This clonotype occurred a few times. The chain joins TRBV20-1 to TRBJ2-1; 8 bases are a match to TRBD1. The junction had 12 bases not matched to a gene; V was cut back by 3 bases and J by 5 bases. CDR3 size: 16 residues. The V gene's germline CDR1 is DFQATT and CDR2 SNEGSKA (reference sequence). CDR3 in DNA: TGCAGTGCTAGTCTCCAGTGGATACAGGGGGACAATGAGCAGTTCTTC. It codes for CSASLQWIQGDNEQFF.